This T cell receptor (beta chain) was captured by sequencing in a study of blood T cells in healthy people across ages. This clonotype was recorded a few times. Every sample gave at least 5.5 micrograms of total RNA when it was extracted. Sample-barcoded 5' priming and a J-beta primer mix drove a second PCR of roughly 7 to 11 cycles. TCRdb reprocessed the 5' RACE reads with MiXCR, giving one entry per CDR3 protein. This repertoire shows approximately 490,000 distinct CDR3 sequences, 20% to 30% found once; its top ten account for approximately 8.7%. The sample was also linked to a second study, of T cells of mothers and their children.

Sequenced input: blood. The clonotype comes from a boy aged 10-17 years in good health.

The CDR3 coding sequence is TGCGCCAGCAGCCAAGAACCAGGGTCTGGCTACACCTTC. Translation gives CASSQEPGSGYTF. The rearrangement joins TRBV4-3 to TRBJ1-2; possible D gene TRBD1, 5 bases. The CDR3 contains 13 residues. Trimming pared 0 bases from V and 7 bases from J, leaving 9 bases between. Germline CDR1 is LGHNA and CDR2 is YSLEER.